This is a list of T cell receptor beta chains from one sample in a study of control samples from healthy donors and cancer patients. The method was immunoSEQ multiplex PCR; TCRdb's version includes in-frame clones alone and lacks a portion of them. The sample lists about 120,000 clones, roughly 92% occurring once. The material sequenced was blood. The source is a young man in good health. The CDR3 runs from the conserved cysteine through the conserved F or W. A D gene is named only where the DNA matches it firmly. Where a row states a size, it is once, few, many or the class of an expanded clone; other rows omit it.

d_call: NA; v_call: TRBV1; j_call: TRBJ2-2; clone_size: NA; cdr3_nt: TGCACCAGCAGCCCCGGGGGGCTATACACCGGGGAGCTGTTTTTT; cdr3_aa: CTSSPGGLYTGELFF
d_call: NA; v_call: TRBV3-1/TRBV3-2; j_call: TRBJ1-1; clone_size: NA; cdr3_nt: TGTGCCAGCAGGCGGGAGTCGAACACTGAAGCTTTCTTT; cdr3_aa: CASRRESNTEAFF
d_call: TRBD1; v_call: TRBV7-9; j_call: TRBJ1-3; clone_size: NA; cdr3_nt: TGTGCCAGCAGAGGGACAGGGGGAGGAAACACCATATATTTT; cdr3_aa: CASRGTGGGNTIYF
d_call: NA; v_call: TRBV25-1; j_call: TRBJ1-1; clone_size: NA; cdr3_nt: TGTGCCAGCAGTGAATTTGGGCACCTCGGTGCTTTCTTT; cdr3_aa: CASSEFGHLGAFF
d_call: NA; v_call: TRBV30; j_call: TRBJ1-5; clone_size: NA; cdr3_nt: TGTGCCTGGAGTGTCCCCGGCGGGAAGCCCCAGCATTTT; cdr3_aa: CAWSVPGGKPQHF
d_call: TRBD1; v_call: TRBV4-2; j_call: TRBJ1-1; clone_size: NA; cdr3_nt: TGTGCCAGCAGCCTGGACAGGGGAACTGAAGCTTTCTTT; cdr3_aa: CASSLDRGTEAFF
d_call: NA; v_call: TRBV6-5; j_call: TRBJ1-5; clone_size: NA; cdr3_nt: TGTGCCAGCAGTTACTCCGGCAGGGGAAATCAGCCCCAGCATTTT; cdr3_aa: CASSYSGRGNQPQHF
d_call: NA; v_call: TRBV21-1; j_call: TRBJ2-5; clone_size: NA; cdr3_nt: TGTGCCAGCAGCAAAGTTCCGGGACAGGGGGGACAAGAGACCCAGTACTTC; cdr3_aa: CASSKVPGQGGQETQYF
d_call: TRBD1; v_call: TRBV10-2; j_call: TRBJ1-2; clone_size: NA; cdr3_nt: TGCGCCAGCCTATCGAAGACAGGGCAGGGCTACACCTTC; cdr3_aa: CASLSKTGQGYTF
d_call: NA; v_call: TRBV5-1; j_call: TRBJ1-3; clone_size: NA; cdr3_nt: TGCGCCAGCAGCTCCCCGGGTCAACCGGGGGGAAACACCATATATTTT; cdr3_aa: CASSSPGQPGGNTIYF
d_call: NA; v_call: TRBV25-1; j_call: TRBJ1-1; clone_size: NA; cdr3_nt: TGTGCCAGCAGTGAAGAGGTGAGGGGTAAGGCTTTCTTT; cdr3_aa: CASSEEVRGKAFF
d_call: NA; v_call: TRBV5-1; j_call: TRBJ2-3; clone_size: NA; cdr3_nt: TGCGCCAGCAGCTTTTCGGCGGGGCAGACAGATACGCAGTATTTT; cdr3_aa: CASSFSAGQTDTQYF
d_call: NA; v_call: TRBV7-9; j_call: TRBJ2-2; clone_size: once; cdr3_nt: TGTGCCAGCATTCGCCCAGTGCTAGCTGACACCGGGGAGCTGTTTTTT; cdr3_aa: CASIRPVLADTGELFF
d_call: NA; v_call: TRBV6-2/TRBV6-3; j_call: TRBJ1-1; clone_size: NA; cdr3_nt: TGTGCCAGCAGTGATTCCCAAGGGGGACAAGCTTTCTTT; cdr3_aa: CASSDSQGGQAFF
d_call: NA; v_call: TRBV5-8; j_call: TRBJ2-5; clone_size: NA; cdr3_nt: TGTGCCAGCAGCTTCCCTTCTAAGGGGGAAAAGACCCAGTACTTC; cdr3_aa: CASSFPSKGEKTQYF
d_call: TRBD1; v_call: TRBV18; j_call: TRBJ2-3; clone_size: NA; cdr3_nt: TGTGCCAGCTCCCGCCAGGAGACAGGGCTTAGGGATACGCAGTATTTT; cdr3_aa: CASSRQETGLRDTQYF
d_call: NA; v_call: TRBV2; j_call: TRBJ1-1; clone_size: NA; cdr3_nt: TGTGCCAGCAGTGAGCGGCGGGGAGCTGAAGCTTTCTTT; cdr3_aa: CASSERRGAEAFF
d_call: TRBD2; v_call: TRBV27; j_call: TRBJ2-3; clone_size: NA; cdr3_nt: TGTGCCAGCAGCCCCTTAAGCGGGGTCGGGGATACGCAGTATTTT; cdr3_aa: CASSPLSGVGDTQYF
d_call: NA; v_call: TRBV6-6; j_call: TRBJ1-2; clone_size: NA; cdr3_nt: TGTGCCAGCAGTTCCCAGGGAGCTAACTATGGCTACACCTTC; cdr3_aa: CASSSQGANYGYTF
d_call: TRBD2; v_call: TRBV4-2; j_call: TRBJ2-3; clone_size: NA; cdr3_nt: TGTGCCAGCAGCCAGGACAAAGGGGGTAAGCGGGGGCCGCAAGATACGCAGTATTTT; cdr3_aa: CASSQDKGGKRGPQDTQYF
d_call: TRBD1; v_call: TRBV6-6; j_call: TRBJ1-2; clone_size: NA; cdr3_nt: TGTGCCAGCACCATCGGACAGGGGAAGGACTATGGCTACACCTTC; cdr3_aa: CASTIGQGKDYGYTF
d_call: TRBD1; v_call: TRBV10-2; j_call: TRBJ2-4; clone_size: once; cdr3_nt: TGCGCCAGCAGTGGCCGAACAGGGGCCCAAAACATTCAGTACTTC; cdr3_aa: CASSGRTGAQNIQYF
d_call: NA; v_call: TRBV5-1; j_call: TRBJ1-2; clone_size: NA; cdr3_nt: TGCGCCAGCAGCCCGGGAGGCGGAATCTATGGCTACACCTTC; cdr3_aa: CASSPGGGIYGYTF
d_call: NA; v_call: TRBV18; j_call: TRBJ1-1; clone_size: NA; cdr3_nt: TGTGCCAGCTCACCAAAGGGCCAGTACACTGAAGCTTTCTTT; cdr3_aa: CASSPKGQYTEAFF
d_call: NA; v_call: TRBV19; j_call: TRBJ2-5; clone_size: NA; cdr3_nt: TGTGCCAGTAGTAGACGGGAGACCCAGTACTTC; cdr3_aa: CASSRRETQYF
d_call: NA; v_call: TRBV12-5; j_call: TRBJ1-3; clone_size: NA; cdr3_nt: TGTGCTAGTGGTCGGACGGGCTCTGGAAACACCATATATTTT; cdr3_aa: CASGRTGSGNTIYF
d_call: NA; v_call: TRBV21-1; j_call: TRBJ1-2; clone_size: NA; cdr3_nt: TGTGCCAGCAGCAAAGCAGGGGATGGCTACACCTTC; cdr3_aa: CASSKAGDGYTF
d_call: TRBD1; v_call: TRBV7-9; j_call: TRBJ2-7; clone_size: NA; cdr3_nt: TGTGCCAGCAGCGGGGACAGTTCCTACGAGCAGTACTTC; cdr3_aa: CASSGDSSYEQYF
d_call: NA; v_call: TRBV15; j_call: TRBJ2-5; clone_size: NA; cdr3_nt: TGTGCCACCAGCAGAGGACCAATGACCCAGTACTTC; cdr3_aa: CATSRGPMTQYF
d_call: NA; v_call: TRBV27; j_call: TRBJ2-5; clone_size: NA; cdr3_nt: TGTGCCACCAAGGGCCTAAGCGTAAAAGAGACCCAGTACTTC; cdr3_aa: CATKGLSVKETQYF
d_call: NA; v_call: TRBV28; j_call: TRBJ2-5; clone_size: NA; cdr3_nt: TGTGCCTGCCAGGGAGGCTCCCAAGAGACCCAGTACTTC; cdr3_aa: CACQGGSQETQYF